The rows below give T cell receptor beta chains drawn from one sample of a study of blood T cell repertoires in COVID-19. The data were produced by immunoSEQ multiplex PCR, yet TCRdb's version contains in-frame clones alone and is incomplete. The data contain around 190,000 clones, about 90% of them singletons. Sequencing input: peripheral blood. Receptors were obtained from a man between 65 and 79 years old with active or convalescent COVID-19. CDR3s include the opening cysteine and the closing phenylalanine or tryptophan. The order of the fields is V gene, clone size, J gene, D gene, CDR3 protein, CDR3 DNA. The D gene is left open where the match is weak. Size tells how often a clone was seen (once, few, many) or the class of an expanded clone, and some rows leave it out.

v_call: TRBV4-3
clone_size: .
j_call: TRBJ1-2
d_call: TRBD1
cdr3_aa: CASSQKPGQGGYTF
cdr3_nt: TGCGCCAGCAGCCAAAAACCGGGACAGGGAGGCTACACCTTC

v_call: TRBV7-7
clone_size: .
j_call: TRBJ2-1
d_call: TRBD1
cdr3_aa: CASSLGTGYNEQFF
cdr3_nt: TGTGCTAGCAGCTTAGGGACAGGGTACAATGAGCAGTTCTTC

v_call: TRBV7-2
clone_size: .
j_call: TRBJ2-5
d_call: .
cdr3_aa: CASSPAGSTRETQYF
cdr3_nt: TGTGCCAGCAGCCCAGCCGGGTCGACTCGGGAGACCCAGTACTTC

v_call: TRBV19
clone_size: .
j_call: TRBJ1-1
d_call: .
cdr3_aa: CASSQTARTGAEAFF
cdr3_nt: TGTGCCAGTAGCCAAACAGCCCGGACGGGGGCTGAAGCTTTCTTT

v_call: TRBV29-1
clone_size: .
j_call: TRBJ1-2
d_call: TRBD1
cdr3_aa: CSVGDSGYGYTF
cdr3_nt: TGCAGCGTCGGGGACAGCGGCTATGGCTACACCTTC

v_call: TRBV11-2
clone_size: .
j_call: TRBJ2-1
d_call: TRBD2
cdr3_aa: CASSLNPPGLAGINEQFF
cdr3_nt: TGTGCCAGCAGCTTAAATCCCCCGGGACTAGCGGGTATCAATGAGCAGTTCTTC

v_call: TRBV19
clone_size: .
j_call: TRBJ2-2
d_call: TRBD2
cdr3_aa: CAALGLDTGELFF
cdr3_nt: TGTGCCGCTCTAGGACTAGATACCGGGGAGCTGTTTTTT

v_call: TRBV2
clone_size: .
j_call: TRBJ1-1
d_call: TRBD1
cdr3_aa: CASGRGRRAFF
cdr3_nt: TGTGCCAGCGGCAGGGGGCGGAGGGCTTTCTTT

v_call: TRBV9
clone_size: .
j_call: TRBJ1-2
d_call: .
cdr3_aa: CASSPRSGGGYTF
cdr3_nt: TGTGCCAGCAGCCCACGGTCGGGAGGTGGCTACACCTTC

v_call: TRBV7-2
clone_size: .
j_call: TRBJ1-2
d_call: TRBD1
cdr3_aa: CASSLGGTGGEKGYTF
cdr3_nt: TGTGCCAGCAGCTTAGGTGGGACAGGGGGCGAGAAAGGCTACACCTTC

v_call: TRBV2
clone_size: .
j_call: TRBJ1-5
d_call: TRBD1
cdr3_aa: CASSGAQGLSNQPQHF
cdr3_nt: TGTGCCAGCAGTGGGGCACAGGGGCTAAGCAATCAGCCCCAGCATTTT

v_call: TRBV7-9
clone_size: .
j_call: TRBJ2-7
d_call: .
cdr3_aa: CASSLLRTAAYEQYF
cdr3_nt: TGTGCCAGCAGCTTACTGAGGACAGCCGCCTACGAGCAGTACTTC

v_call: TRBV5-4
clone_size: .
j_call: TRBJ2-7
d_call: TRBD2
cdr3_aa: CASSFGAGGAYEQYF
cdr3_nt: TGTGCCAGCAGCTTTGGGGCGGGAGGGGCCTACGAGCAGTACTTC

v_call: TRBV9
clone_size: .
j_call: TRBJ2-1
d_call: TRBD1
cdr3_aa: CASSLGGRGRSTEQFF
cdr3_nt: TGTGCCAGCAGCCTAGGGGGCAGGGGACGGTCAACGGAGCAGTTCTTC

v_call: TRBV9
clone_size: .
j_call: TRBJ2-7
d_call: .
cdr3_aa: CASSGDRTYEQYF
cdr3_nt: TGTGCCAGCAGCGGCGACAGAACCTACGAGCAGTACTTC

v_call: TRBV6-6
clone_size: .
j_call: TRBJ1-3
d_call: TRBD1
cdr3_aa: CASSLQGASGNTIYF
cdr3_nt: TGTGCCAGCAGCCTACAGGGGGCGTCTGGAAACACCATATATTTT

v_call: TRBV29-1
clone_size: few
j_call: TRBJ1-1
d_call: .
cdr3_aa: CSVRLVMTFF
cdr3_nt: TGCAGCGTGCGACTAGTCATGACTTTCTTT

v_call: TRBV11-2
clone_size: once
j_call: TRBJ2-7
d_call: TRBD1
cdr3_aa: CASSQDRGNEQYF
cdr3_nt: TGTGCCAGCAGCCAGGACAGGGGTAACGAGCAGTACTTC

v_call: TRBV11-3
clone_size: .
j_call: TRBJ2-3
d_call: .
cdr3_aa: CASSPGILSTDTQYF
cdr3_nt: TGTGCCAGCAGCCCAGGGATCTTGAGCACAGATACGCAGTATTTT

v_call: TRBV5-8
clone_size: .
j_call: TRBJ1-1
d_call: .
cdr3_aa: CASSFTGAVNTEAFF
cdr3_nt: TGTGCCAGCAGCTTTACGGGAGCGGTGAACACTGAAGCTTTCTTT

v_call: TRBV18
clone_size: .
j_call: TRBJ1-2
d_call: .
cdr3_aa: CASSPTRQEKYGYTF
cdr3_nt: TGTGCCAGCTCACCAACGAGACAGGAAAAGTATGGCTACACCTTC

v_call: TRBV28
clone_size: .
j_call: TRBJ2-3
d_call: .
cdr3_aa: CASSLAGGSPRDTQYF
cdr3_nt: TGTGCCAGCAGTTTAGCTGGGGGCTCACCCAGGGATACGCAGTATTTT

v_call: TRBV18
clone_size: .
j_call: TRBJ2-7
d_call: .
cdr3_aa: CASSPPGSHSYEQYF
cdr3_nt: TGTGCCAGCTCACCTCCCGGGTCCCACTCCTACGAGCAGTACTTC

v_call: TRBV7-2
clone_size: .
j_call: TRBJ2-2
d_call: .
cdr3_aa: CASSFDTNTGELFF
cdr3_nt: TGTGCCAGCAGCTTCGACACCAACACCGGGGAGCTGTTTTTT

v_call: TRBV11-2
clone_size: .
j_call: TRBJ2-2
d_call: .
cdr3_aa: CASSLIPGVGTGELFF
cdr3_nt: TGTGCCAGCAGCTTAATCCCGGGAGTGGGTACCGGGGAGCTGTTTTTT

v_call: TRBV30
clone_size: .
j_call: TRBJ2-7
d_call: .
cdr3_aa: CAWSKGHQTYEQYF
cdr3_nt: TGTGCCTGGAGTAAAGGACACCAGACCTACGAGCAGTACTTC

v_call: TRBV7-9
clone_size: .
j_call: TRBJ2-7
d_call: .
cdr3_aa: CASSSSLAGYEQYF
cdr3_nt: TGTGCCAGCAGCTCTAGCCTGGCTGGTTACGAGCAGTACTTC

v_call: TRBV5-5
clone_size: many
j_call: TRBJ1-6
d_call: TRBD1
cdr3_aa: CASSLTRGNSPLHF
cdr3_nt: TGTGCCAGCAGCCTCACCAGGGGGAATTCACCCCTCCACTTT